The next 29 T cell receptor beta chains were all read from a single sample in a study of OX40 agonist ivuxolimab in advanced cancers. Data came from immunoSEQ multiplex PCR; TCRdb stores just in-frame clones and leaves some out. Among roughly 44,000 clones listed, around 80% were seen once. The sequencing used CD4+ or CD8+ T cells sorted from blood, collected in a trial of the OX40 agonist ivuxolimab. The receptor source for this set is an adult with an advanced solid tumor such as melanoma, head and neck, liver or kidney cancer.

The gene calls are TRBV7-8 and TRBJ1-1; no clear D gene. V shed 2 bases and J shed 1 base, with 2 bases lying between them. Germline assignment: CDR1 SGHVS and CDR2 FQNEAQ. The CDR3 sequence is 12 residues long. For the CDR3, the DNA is TGTGCCAGCAGCTTACAGAACACTGAAGCTTTCTTT. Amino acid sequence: CASSLQNTEAFF. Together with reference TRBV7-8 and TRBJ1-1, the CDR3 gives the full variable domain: GAGVSQSPRYKVAKRGQDVALRCDPISGHVSLFWYQQALGQGPEFLTYFQNEAQLDKSGLPSDRFFAERPEGSVSTLKIQRTQQEDSAVYLCASSLQNTEAFFGQGTRLTVV.

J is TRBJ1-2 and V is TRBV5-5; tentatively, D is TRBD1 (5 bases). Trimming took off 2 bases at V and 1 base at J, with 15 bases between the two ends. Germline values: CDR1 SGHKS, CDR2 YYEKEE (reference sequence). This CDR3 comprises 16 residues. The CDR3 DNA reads TGTGCCAGCAGCTTCCGGCAGGCGACAGTTAACTATGGCTACACCTTC. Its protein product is CASSFRQATVNYGYTF.

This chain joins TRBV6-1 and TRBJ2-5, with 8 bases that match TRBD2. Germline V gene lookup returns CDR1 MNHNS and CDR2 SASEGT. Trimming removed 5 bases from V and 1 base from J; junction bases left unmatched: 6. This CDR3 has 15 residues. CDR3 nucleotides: TGTGCCAGCAGTCCCGTGACTAGCGCCCAAGAGACCCAGTACTTC. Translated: CASSPVTSAQETQYF.

The CDR3 nucleotides read TGCGCCAGCGCTAGACCCAGCGCATTATCCTACGAGCAGTACTTC. This encodes CASARPSALSYEQYF. V and J are TRBV10-2 and TRBJ2-5; D gene uncertain. With the DNA end fitting TRBJ2-7 better, the J assignment may be wrong. CDR1 is WSHSY, CDR2 SAAADI, per germline. There are 15 residues in the CDR3.

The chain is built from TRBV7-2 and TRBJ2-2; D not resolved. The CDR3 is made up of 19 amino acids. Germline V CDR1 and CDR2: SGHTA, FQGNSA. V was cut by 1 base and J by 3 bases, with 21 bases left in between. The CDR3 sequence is CASSLEVVGPGRHTGELFF. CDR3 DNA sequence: TGTGCCAGCAGCTTAGAGGTAGTCGGCCCAGGACGGCACACCGGGGAGCTGTTTTTT.

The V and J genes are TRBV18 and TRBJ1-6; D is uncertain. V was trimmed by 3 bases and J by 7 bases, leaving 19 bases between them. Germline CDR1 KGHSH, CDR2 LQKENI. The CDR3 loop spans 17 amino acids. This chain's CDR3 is CASSPPLGPSRNSPLHF. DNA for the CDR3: TGTGCCAGCTCACCGCCCTTGGGCCCATCGAGGAATTCACCCCTCCACTTT.

CDR3 protein: CASSLWQYHGYTF. CDR3 coding DNA: TGTGCCAGCAGCTTGTGGCAGTACCATGGCTACACCTTC. The chain links TRBV7-6 to TRBJ1-2; unclear D gene. Trimming took off 3 bases at V and 6 bases at J, with 11 bases between the two ends. The CDR3 spans 13 residues. Germline CDR1 and CDR2: SGHVS and FNYEAQ.

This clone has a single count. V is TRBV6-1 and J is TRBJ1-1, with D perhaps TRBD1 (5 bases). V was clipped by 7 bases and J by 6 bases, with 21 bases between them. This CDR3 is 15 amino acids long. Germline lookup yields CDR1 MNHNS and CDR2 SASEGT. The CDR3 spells CASTFFYGDGPEAFF. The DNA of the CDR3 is TGTGCCAGCACTTTCTTCTACGGGGACGGTCCTGAAGCTTTCTTT.

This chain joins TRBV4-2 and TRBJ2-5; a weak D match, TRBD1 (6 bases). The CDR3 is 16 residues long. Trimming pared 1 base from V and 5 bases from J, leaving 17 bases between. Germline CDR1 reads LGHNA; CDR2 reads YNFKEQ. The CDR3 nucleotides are TGTGCCAGCAGCCAAGTTTTTCGAGGGGGTGGTGAGACCCAGTACTTC. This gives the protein CASSQVFRGGGETQYF.

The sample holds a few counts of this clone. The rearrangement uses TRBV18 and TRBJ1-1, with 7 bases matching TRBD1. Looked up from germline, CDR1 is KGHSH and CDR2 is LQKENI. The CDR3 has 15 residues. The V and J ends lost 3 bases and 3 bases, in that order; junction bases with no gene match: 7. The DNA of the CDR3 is TGTGCCAGCTCACCCGAGACAGGGTGGGACACTGAAGCTTTCTTT. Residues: CASSPETGWDTEAFF.

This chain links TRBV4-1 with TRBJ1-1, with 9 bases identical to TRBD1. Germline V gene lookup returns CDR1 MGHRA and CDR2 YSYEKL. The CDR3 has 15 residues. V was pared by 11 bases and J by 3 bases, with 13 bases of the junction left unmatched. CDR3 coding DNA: TGCGCCTCCCGAGGACAGGGGATAATTCACACTGAAGCTTTCTTT. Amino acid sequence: CASRGQGIIHTEAFF.

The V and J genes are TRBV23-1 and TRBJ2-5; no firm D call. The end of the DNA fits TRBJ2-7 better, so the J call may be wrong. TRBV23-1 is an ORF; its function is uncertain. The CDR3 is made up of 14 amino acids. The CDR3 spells CARGWPGRSYEQYF. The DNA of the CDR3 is TGCGCCAGGGGGTGGCCGGGCAGATCCTACGAGCAGTACTTC.

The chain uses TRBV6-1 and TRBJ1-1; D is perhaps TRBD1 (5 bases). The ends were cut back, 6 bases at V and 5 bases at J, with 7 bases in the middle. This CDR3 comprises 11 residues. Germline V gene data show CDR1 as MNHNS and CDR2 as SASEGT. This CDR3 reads CASREGTEAFF. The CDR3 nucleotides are TGTGCCAGCAGAGAGGGGACTGAAGCTTTCTTT.

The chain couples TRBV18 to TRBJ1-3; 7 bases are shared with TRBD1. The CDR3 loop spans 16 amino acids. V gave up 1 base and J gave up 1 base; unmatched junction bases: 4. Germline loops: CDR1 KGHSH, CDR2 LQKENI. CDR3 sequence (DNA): TGTGCCAGCTCACCACAGAAGACAGGGTCTGGAAACACCATATATTTT. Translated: CASSPQKTGSGNTIYF. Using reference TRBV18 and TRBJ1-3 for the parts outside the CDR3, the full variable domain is NAGVMQNPRHLVRRRGQEARLRCSPMKGHSHVYWYRQLPEEGLKFMVYLQKENIIDESGMPKERFSAEFPKEGPSILRIQQVVRGDSAAYFCASSPQKTGSGNTIYFGEGSWLTVV.

DNA of the CDR3: TGTGCCAGTAGTAATCCGGGTCGGACAGTAGGTGAGCAGTTCTTC. Protein sequence: CASSNPGRTVGEQFF. The chain joins TRBV19 to TRBJ2-1; D possibly corresponds to TRBD1 (6 bases). V lost 4 bases and J 9 bases, leaving 19 bases between the germline ends. CDR3 length equals 15 residues. Germline V gene lookup returns CDR1 LNHDA and CDR2 SQIVND (reference sequence).

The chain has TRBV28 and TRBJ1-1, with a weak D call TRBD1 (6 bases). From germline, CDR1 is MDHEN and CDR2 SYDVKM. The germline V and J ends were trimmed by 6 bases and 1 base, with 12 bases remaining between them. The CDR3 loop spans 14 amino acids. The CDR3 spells CASRVGQSNTEAFF. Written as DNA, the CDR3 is TGTGCCAGCAGGGTCGGACAGTCGAACACTGAAGCTTTCTTT. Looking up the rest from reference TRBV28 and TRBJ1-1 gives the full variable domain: DVKVTQSSRYLVKRTGEKVFLECVQDMDHENMFWYRQDPGLGLRLIYFSYDVKMKEKGDIPEGYSVSREKKERFSLILESASTNQTSMYLCASRVGQSNTEAFFGQGTRLTVV.

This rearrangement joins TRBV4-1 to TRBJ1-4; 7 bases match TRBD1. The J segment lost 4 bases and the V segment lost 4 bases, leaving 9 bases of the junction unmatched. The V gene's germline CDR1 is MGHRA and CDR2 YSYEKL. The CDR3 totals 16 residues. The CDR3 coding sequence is TGCGCCAGCAGCCTGATAGTGGGACAGCGTAATGAAAAACTGTTTTTT. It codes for CASSLIVGQRNEKLFF.

DNA for the CDR3: TGTGCCAGCTCACTCGGACAGGGAGGAGAAAAACTGTTTTTT. Its translation is CASSLGQGGEKLFF. The chain couples TRBV18 to TRBJ1-4, with 8 bases aligning to TRBD1. V shed 4 bases and J 8 bases; nucleotides not matched to a gene: 6. CDR3 length equals 14 residues. Per the germline V gene, CDR1 is KGHSH and CDR2 is LQKENI.

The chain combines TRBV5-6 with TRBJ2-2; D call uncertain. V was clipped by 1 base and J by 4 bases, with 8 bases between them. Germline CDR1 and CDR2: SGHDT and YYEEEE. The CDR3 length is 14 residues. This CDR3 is CASSLYWGTGELFF. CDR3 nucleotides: TGTGCCAGCAGCTTGTATTGGGGCACCGGGGAGCTGTTTTTT. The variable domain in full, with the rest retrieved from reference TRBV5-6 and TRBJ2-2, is DAGVTQSPTHLIKTRGQQVTLRCSPKSGHDTVSWYQQALGQGPQFIFQYYEEEERQRGNFPDRFSGHQFPNYSSELNVNALLLGDSALYLCASSLYWGTGELFFGEGSRLTVL.

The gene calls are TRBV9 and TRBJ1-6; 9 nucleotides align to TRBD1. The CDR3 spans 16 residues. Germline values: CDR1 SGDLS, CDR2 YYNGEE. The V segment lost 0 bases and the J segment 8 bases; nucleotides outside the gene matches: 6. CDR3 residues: CASSVATGGAYSPLHF. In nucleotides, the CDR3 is TGTGCCAGCAGCGTAGCTACAGGGGGCGCTTATTCACCCCTCCACTTT. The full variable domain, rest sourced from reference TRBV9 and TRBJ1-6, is DSGVTQTPKHLITATGQRVTLRCSPRSGDLSVYWYQQSLDQGLQFLIQYYNGEERAKGNILERFSAQQFPDLHSELNLSSLELGDSALYFCASSVATGGAYSPLHFGNGTRLTVT.

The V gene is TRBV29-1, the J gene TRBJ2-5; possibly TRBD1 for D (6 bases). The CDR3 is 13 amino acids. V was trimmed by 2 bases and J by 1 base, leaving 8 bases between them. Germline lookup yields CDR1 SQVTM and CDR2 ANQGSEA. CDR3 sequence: CSVEKQGQETQYF. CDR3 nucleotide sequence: TGCAGCGTTGAAAAACAGGGCCAAGAGACCCAGTACTTC.

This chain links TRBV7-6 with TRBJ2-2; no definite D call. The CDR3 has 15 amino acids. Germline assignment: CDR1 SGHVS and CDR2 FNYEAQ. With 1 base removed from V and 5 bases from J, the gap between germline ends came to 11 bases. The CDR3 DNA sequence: TGTGCCAGCAGCTTAGGTCGTATTGGGACCGGGGAGCTGTTTTTT. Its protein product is CASSLGRIGTGELFF.

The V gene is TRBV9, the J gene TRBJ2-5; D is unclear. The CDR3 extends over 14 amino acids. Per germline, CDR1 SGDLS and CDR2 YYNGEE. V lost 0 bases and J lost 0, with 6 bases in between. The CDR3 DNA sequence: TGTGCCAGCAGCGTAGGACGGTACCAAGAGACCCAGTACTTC. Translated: CASSVGRYQETQYF.

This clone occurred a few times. The CDR3 region has the DNA TGTGCCAGCAGGACTGGGGCGGATCAGCCCCAGCATTTT. Residues: CASRTGADQPQHF. The V and J genes are TRBV28 and TRBJ1-5; TRBD1 might be the D (5 bases). CDR1 is MDHEN and CDR2 is SYDVKM in the germline V gene. The CDR3 consists of 13 residues. Trimming stripped 6 bases from V and 5 bases from J, with 11 bases between.

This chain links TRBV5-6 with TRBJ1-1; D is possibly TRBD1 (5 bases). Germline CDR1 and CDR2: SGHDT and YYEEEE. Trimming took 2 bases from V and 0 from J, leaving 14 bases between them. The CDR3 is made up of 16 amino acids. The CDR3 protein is CASSLPGWGLNTEAFF. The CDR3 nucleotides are TGTGCCAGCAGCTTACCAGGGTGGGGATTGAACACTGAAGCTTTCTTT.

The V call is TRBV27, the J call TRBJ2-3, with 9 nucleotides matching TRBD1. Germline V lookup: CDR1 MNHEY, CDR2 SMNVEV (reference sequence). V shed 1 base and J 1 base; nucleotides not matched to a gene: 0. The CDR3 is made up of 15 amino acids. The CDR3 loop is CASSLWTGGTDTQYF. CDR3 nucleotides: TGTGCCAGCAGTTTATGGACAGGGGGCACAGATACGCAGTATTTT.

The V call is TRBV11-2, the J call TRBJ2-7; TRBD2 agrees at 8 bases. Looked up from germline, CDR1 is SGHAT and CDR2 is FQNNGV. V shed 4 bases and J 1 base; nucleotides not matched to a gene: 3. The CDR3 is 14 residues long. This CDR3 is CASSWKRESYEQYF. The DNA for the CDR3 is TGTGCCAGCAGCTGGAAGCGGGAGTCCTACGAGCAGTACTTC.

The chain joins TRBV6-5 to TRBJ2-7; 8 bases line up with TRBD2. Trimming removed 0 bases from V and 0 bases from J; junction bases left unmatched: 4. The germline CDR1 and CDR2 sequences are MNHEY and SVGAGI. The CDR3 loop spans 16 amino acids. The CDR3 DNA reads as TGTGCCAGCAGTTACTCTCAAGCGGGGGACTCCTACGAGCAGTACTTC. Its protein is CASSYSQAGDSYEQYF.

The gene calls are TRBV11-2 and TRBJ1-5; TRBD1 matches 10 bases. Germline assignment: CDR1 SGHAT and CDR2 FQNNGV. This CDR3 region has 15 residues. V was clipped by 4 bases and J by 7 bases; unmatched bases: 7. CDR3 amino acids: CASSYSGTGDQPQHF. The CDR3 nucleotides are TGTGCCAGCAGCTACTCCGGGACAGGGGACCAGCCCCAGCATTTT.